This TCR beta chain was identified during a study of T cells in localized non-small cell lung cancer. By share of the sample, this clone is medium-sized. The J segment lost 11 bases and the V segment lost 0 bases, leaving 5 bases of the junction unmatched. This CDR3 comprises 14 residues. From germline, CDR1 is GTSNPN and CDR2 SVGIG (reference sequence). Profiled with immunoSEQ multiplex PCR; TCRdb holds only in-frame clones, not every one. The sample consists of 40,000 to 60,000 clones, around 81% of them appearing once. The clonotype originates from a man aged 40 to 75 with stage III lung adenocarcinoma. V and J are TRBV30 and TRBJ1-6, with TRBD1 matching over 9 bases. The sample was peripheral blood mononuclear cells, taken before any cancer treatment. DNA for the CDR3: TGTGCCTGGAGTGTAGGGACAGGGAAGGCACCCCTCCACTTT. This translates into CAWSVGTGKAPLHF.